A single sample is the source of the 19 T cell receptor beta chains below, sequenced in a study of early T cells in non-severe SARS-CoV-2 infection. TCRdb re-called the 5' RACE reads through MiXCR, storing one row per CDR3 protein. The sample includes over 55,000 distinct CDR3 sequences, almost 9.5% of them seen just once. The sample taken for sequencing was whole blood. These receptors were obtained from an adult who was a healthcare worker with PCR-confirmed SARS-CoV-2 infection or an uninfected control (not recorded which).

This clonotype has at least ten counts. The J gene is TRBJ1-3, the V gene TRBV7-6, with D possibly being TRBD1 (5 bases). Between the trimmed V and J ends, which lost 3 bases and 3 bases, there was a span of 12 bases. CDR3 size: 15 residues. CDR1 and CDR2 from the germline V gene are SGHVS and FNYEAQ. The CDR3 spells CASSFLGTNGNTIYF. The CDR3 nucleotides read TGTGCCAGCAGCTTTTTGGGGACGAATGGAAACACCATATATTTT.

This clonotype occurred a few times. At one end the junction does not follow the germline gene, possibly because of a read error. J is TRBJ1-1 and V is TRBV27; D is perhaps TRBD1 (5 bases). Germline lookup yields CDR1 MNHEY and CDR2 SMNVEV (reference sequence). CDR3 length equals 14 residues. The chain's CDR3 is CASSLLWGNPEAFF. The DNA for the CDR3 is TGTGCCAGCAGTTTATTATGGGGGAACCCTGAAGCTTTCTTT.

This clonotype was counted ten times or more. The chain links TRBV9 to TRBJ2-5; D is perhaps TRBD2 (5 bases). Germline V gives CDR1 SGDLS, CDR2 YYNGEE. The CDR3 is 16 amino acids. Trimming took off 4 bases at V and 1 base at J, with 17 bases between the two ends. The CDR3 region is CASSTGLHDLQETQYF. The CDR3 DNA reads TGTGCCAGCAGCACCGGACTCCATGATCTCCAAGAGACCCAGTACTTC.

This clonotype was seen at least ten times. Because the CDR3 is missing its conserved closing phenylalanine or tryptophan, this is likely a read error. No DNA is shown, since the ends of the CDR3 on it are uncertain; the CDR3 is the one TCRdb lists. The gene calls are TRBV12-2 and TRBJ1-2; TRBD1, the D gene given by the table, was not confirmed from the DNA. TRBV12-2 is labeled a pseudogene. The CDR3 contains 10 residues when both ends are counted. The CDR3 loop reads CASRPAGAAT.

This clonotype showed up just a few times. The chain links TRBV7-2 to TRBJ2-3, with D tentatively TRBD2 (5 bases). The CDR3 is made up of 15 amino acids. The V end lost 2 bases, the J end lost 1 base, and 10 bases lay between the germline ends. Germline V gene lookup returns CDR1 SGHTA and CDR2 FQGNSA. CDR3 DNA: TGTGCCAGCAGCTTATTCGGGGTACGCACAGATACGCAGTATTTT. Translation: CASSLFGVRTDTQYF.

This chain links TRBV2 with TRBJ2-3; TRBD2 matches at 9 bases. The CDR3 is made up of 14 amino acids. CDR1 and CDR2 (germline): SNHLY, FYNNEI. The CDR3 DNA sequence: TGTGCAGCCGCGGGCGGGGGGGCCACAGATACGCAGTATTTT. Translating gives CAAAGGGATDTQYF.

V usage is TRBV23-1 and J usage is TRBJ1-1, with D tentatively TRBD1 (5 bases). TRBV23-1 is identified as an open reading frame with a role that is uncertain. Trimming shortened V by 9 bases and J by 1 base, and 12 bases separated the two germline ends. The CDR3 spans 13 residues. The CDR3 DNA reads TGCGCCAGGCAGAGGGACTGGAACACTGAAGCTTTCTTT. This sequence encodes CARQRDWNTEAFF.

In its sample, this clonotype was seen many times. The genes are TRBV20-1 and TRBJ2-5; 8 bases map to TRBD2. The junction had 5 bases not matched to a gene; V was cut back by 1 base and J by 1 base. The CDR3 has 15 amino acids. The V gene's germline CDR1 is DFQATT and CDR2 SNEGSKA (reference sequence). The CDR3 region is CSARVPRGAQETQYF. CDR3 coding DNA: TGCAGTGCTAGAGTCCCGCGGGGGGCCCAAGAGACCCAGTACTTC.

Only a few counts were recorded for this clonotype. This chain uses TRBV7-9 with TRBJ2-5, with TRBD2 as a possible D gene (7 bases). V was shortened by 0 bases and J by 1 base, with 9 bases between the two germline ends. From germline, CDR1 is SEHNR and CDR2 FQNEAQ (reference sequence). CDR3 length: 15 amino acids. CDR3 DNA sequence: TGTGCCAGCAGCTTAGCGCGGGGGCCCCAAGAGACCCAGTACTTC. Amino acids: CASSLARGPQETQYF.

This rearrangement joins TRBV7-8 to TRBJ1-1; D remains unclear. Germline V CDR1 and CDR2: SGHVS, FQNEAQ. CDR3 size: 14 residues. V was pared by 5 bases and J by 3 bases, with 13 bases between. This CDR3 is CASSEGRIDTEAFF. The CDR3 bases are TGTGCCAGCAGCGAAGGACGGATAGACACTGAAGCTTTCTTT.

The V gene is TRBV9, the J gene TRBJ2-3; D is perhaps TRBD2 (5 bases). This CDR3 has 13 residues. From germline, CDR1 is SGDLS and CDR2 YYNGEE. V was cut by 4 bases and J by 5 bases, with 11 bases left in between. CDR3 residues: CASSFFAGDTQYF. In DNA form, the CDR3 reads TGTGCCAGCAGCTTTTTTGCGGGAGATACGCAGTATTTT.

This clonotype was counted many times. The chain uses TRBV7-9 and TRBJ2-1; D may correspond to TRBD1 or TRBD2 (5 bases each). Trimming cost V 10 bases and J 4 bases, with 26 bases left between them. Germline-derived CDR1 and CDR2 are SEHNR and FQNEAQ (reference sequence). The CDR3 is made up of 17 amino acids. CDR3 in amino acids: CATSSGTLNPLYNEQFF. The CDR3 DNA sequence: TGTGCCACCTCGTCCGGGACCCTAAACCCACTTTACAATGAGCAGTTCTTC.

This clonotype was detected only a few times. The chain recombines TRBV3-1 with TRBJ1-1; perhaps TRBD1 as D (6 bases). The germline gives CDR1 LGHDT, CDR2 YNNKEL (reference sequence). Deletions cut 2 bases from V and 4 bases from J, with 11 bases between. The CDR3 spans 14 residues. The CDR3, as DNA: TGTGCCAGCAGCCAACATCGGACAGCCACTGAAGCTTTCTTT. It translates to CASSQHRTATEAFF.

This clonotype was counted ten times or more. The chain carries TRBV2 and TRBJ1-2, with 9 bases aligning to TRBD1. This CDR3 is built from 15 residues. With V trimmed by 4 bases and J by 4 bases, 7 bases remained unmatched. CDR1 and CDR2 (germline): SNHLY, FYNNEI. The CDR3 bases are TGTGCCAGCAGTGCAGGGACAGGGACAATCTATGGCTACACCTTC. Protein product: CASSAGTGTIYGYTF.

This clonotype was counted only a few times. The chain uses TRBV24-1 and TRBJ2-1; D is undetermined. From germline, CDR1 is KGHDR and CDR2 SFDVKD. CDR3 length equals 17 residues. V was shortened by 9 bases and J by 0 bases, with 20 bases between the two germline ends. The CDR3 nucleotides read TGTGCCACCTCACCAAAGACCCGGGTTGTCTCCTACAATGAGCAGTTCTTC. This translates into CATSPKTRVVSYNEQFF.

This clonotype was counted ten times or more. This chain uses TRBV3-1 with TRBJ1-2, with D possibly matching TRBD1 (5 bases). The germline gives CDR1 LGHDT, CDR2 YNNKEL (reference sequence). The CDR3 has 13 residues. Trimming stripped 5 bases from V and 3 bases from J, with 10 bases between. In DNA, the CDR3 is TGTGCCAGCAGCAAGGGGTGGCACTATGGCTACACCTTC. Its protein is CASSKGWHYGYTF.

In nucleotides, the CDR3 is TGTGCCAGCAGCAACTCAGGGTATAAGGACGGGGAGCTGTTTTTT. Its protein is CASSNSGYKDGELFF. The genes are TRBV12-3 or TRBV12-4 and TRBJ2-2, with a weak D call TRBD1 (5 bases). Trimming removed 6 bases from V and 7 bases from J, with 18 bases in between. This CDR3 has 15 amino acids.

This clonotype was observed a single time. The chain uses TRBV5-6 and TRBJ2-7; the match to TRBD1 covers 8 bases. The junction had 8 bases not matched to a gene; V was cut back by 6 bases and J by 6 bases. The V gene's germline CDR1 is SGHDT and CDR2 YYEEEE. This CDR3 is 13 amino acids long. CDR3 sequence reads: CASNGQGRAEQYV. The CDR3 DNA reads TGTGCCAGCAACGGACAGGGTAGGGCCGAGCAGTACGTC.

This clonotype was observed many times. As DNA, the CDR3 is TGTGCCAGCAGTTTCAGACCGATCGACACTGAAGCTTTCTTT. This gives the protein CASSFRPIDTEAFF. The chain combines TRBV12-3 or TRBV12-4 with TRBJ1-1; D gene uncertain. Deletions cut 3 bases from V and 3 bases from J, with 11 bases between. The CDR3 covers 14 residues.